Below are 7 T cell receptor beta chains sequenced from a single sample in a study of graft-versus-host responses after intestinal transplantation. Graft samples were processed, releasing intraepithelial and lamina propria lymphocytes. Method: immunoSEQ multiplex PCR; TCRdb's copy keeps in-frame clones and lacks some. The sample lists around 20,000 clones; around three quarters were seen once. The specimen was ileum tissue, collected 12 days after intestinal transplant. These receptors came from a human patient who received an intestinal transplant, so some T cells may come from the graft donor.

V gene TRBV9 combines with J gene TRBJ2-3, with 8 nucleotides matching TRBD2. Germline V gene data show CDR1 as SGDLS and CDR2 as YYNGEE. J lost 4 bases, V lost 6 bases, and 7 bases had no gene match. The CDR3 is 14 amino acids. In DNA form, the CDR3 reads TGTGCCAGCAACCCCGGGACTAGTTCAGATACGCAGTATTTT. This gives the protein CASNPGTSSDTQYF.

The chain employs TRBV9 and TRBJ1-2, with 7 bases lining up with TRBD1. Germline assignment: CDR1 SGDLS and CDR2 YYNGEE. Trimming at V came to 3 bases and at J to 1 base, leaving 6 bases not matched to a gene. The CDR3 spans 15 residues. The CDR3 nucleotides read TGTGCCAGCAGCGCCCGACAGGGTATTAACTATGGCTACACCTTC. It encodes CASSARQGINYGYTF.

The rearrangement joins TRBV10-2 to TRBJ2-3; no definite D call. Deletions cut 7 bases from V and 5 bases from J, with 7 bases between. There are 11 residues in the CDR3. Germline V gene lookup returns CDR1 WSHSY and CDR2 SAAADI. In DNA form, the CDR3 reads TGCGCCAGCAAGGCAGGAGATACGCAGTATTTT. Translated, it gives CASKAGDTQYF.

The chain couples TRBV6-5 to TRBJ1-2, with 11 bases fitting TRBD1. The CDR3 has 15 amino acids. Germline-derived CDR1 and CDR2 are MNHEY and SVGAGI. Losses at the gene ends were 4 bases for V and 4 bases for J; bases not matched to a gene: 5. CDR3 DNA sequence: TGTGCCAGCAGTTTTCGGGGGACAGGGGGCTATGGCTACACCTTC. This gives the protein CASSFRGTGGYGYTF.

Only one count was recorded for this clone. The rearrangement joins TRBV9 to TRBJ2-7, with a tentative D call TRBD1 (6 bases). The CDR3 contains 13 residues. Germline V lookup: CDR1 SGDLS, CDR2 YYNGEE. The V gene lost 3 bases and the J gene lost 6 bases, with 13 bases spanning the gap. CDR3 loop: CASSGGLSPEQYF. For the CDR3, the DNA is TGTGCCAGCAGCGGGGGGCTATCCCCCGAGCAGTACTTC.

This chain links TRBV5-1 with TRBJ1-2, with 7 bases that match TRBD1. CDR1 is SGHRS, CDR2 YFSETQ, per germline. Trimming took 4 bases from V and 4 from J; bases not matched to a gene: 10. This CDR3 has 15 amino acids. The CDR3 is CASSVRTGLSYGYTF. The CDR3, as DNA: TGCGCCAGCAGCGTACGGACAGGACTTAGCTATGGCTACACCTTC.

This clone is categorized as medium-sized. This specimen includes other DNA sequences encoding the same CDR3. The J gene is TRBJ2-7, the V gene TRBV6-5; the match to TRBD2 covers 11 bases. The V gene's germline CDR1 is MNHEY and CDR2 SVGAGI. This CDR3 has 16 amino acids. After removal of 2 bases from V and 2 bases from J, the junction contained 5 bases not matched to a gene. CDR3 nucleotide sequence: TGTGCCAGCAGTTACCAAGGGACTAGCGGTCCCTACGAGCAGTACTTC. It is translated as CASSYQGTSGPYEQYF.